The next 16 T cell receptor beta chains were all read from a single sample in a study of cytomegalovirus exposure and HLA in healthy donors (dated by TCRdb to about 2017). The library came from the immunoSEQ multiplex PCR assay. A mixture of 60 forward primers for TCR Vbeta segments and 13 reverse primers for TCR Jbeta segments was used in the multiplex PCR. This immuneACCESS table, as held by TCRdb, lists in-frame sequences with V and J called but not all clones. Of the missing ones, under half trace to an unresolved V gene in checked studies; the others have no known cause. The sample's own table lists about 200,000 clones. The ten largest clones take up about 1% of the sample. Sequencing was carried out using PBMCs. These receptors all stem from a girl aged 2 to 9 in good health and CMV-seropositive.

DNA of the CDR3: TGCAGCGTTGATGTATCTAGGAGTACGCAGTATTTT. Its translation: CSVDVSRSTQYF. The V and J genes are TRBV29-1 and TRBJ2-3; D gene ambiguous. The CDR3 has 12 amino acids. CDR1 and CDR2 from the germline V gene are SQVTM and ANQGSEA. V dropped 3 bases and J dropped 8 bases, with 12 bases sitting between them.

The rearrangement joins TRBV7-9 to TRBJ1-2; 7 nucleotides agree with TRBD1. After removal of 5 bases from V and 7 bases from J, the junction contained 13 bases not matched to a gene. CDR3 length: 15 amino acids. Looked up from germline, CDR1 is SEHNR and CDR2 is FQNEAQ (reference sequence). This chain's CDR3 is CASSQWGTAFLGYTF. The CDR3 DNA is TGTGCCAGCAGCCAGTGGGGGACAGCTTTTCTTGGCTACACCTTC.

CDR3 DNA sequence: TGTGCCAGTCCCCCGACAGGGATAGAGTACCAGCCCCAGCATTTT. Residues: CASPPTGIEYQPQHF. J is TRBJ1-5 and V is TRBV19; 7 positions match TRBD1. Germline CDR1 and CDR2: LNHDA and SQIVND (reference sequence). The CDR3 has 15 amino acids. V lost 8 bases, J lost 7 bases, and 14 bases stayed unmatched.

The V call is TRBV10-1, the J call TRBJ1-2; D is undetermined. This CDR3 contains 11 residues. The V end was cut by 3 bases, the J end by 8 bases, with 7 bases between. CDR1 and CDR2 (germline): WNHNN, SYGVQD (reference sequence). CDR3 region: CASSDGEGYTF. The CDR3 coding sequence is TGCGCCAGCAGTGACGGGGAAGGCTACACCTTC.

V usage is TRBV27 and J usage is TRBJ2-7; a weak D match, TRBD2 (6 bases). This CDR3 is 14 amino acids long. Germline V CDR1 and CDR2: MNHEY, SMNVEV (reference sequence). The V end lost 3 bases, the J end lost 1 base, and 10 bases lay between the germline ends. The CDR3 DNA reads TGTGCCAGCAGTTTCAGCGGGCCATCCTACGAGCAGTACTTC. Translated: CASSFSGPSYEQYF.

This chain connects TRBV9 to TRBJ2-5; D not certain. This CDR3 has 15 residues. Germline CDR1 is SGDLS and CDR2 is YYNGEE. The V end lost 0 bases, the J end lost 5 bases, and 14 bases lay between the germline ends. CDR3: CASSVGAGLLETQYF. In DNA form, the CDR3 reads TGTGCCAGCAGCGTAGGGGCCGGCCTGTTGGAGACCCAGTACTTC.

The genes are TRBV6-5 and TRBJ1-1, with D possibly being TRBD1 (5 bases). The CDR3 spans 12 residues. Germline V gene lookup returns CDR1 MNHEY and CDR2 SVGAGI. V lost 9 bases to trimming and J lost 0 bases, with 8 bases between them. Here the CDR3 reads CARGGMNTEAFF. The CDR3 region has the DNA TGTGCCAGGGGGGGAATGAACACTGAAGCTTTCTTT.

This chain joins TRBV9 and TRBJ2-5; a weak D match, TRBD1 (5 bases). V lost 0 bases, J lost 2 bases, and 11 bases lay in between. The CDR3 contains 15 residues. Germline loops: CDR1 SGDLS, CDR2 YYNGEE. The DNA of the CDR3 is TGTGCCAGCAGCGTAGGTACAGGTGGGCAAGAGACCCAGTACTTC. Amino acids: CASSVGTGGQETQYF.

The chain links TRBV9 to TRBJ1-5; 8 positions match TRBD1. Per germline, CDR1 SGDLS and CDR2 YYNGEE. The trim removed 1 base at V and 9 bases at J, leaving 6 bases unmatched. The CDR3 covers 14 residues. The CDR3 DNA follows: TGTGCCAGCAGCGTAAGGGACAGGAGCGGGCCCCAGCATTTT. Residues: CASSVRDRSGPQHF.

The chain employs TRBV7-8 and TRBJ1-4, with TRBD1 matching over 8 bases. The V gene's germline CDR1 is SGHVS and CDR2 FQNEAQ. The CDR3 has 16 residues. V lost 5 bases and J lost 0; bases outside the gene matches: 5. The CDR3 loop reads CASSQTGVATNEKLFF. The CDR3 DNA sequence: TGTGCCAGCAGCCAGACAGGGGTTGCAACTAATGAAAAACTGTTTTTT.

The rearrangement joins TRBV2 to TRBJ2-1; a weak D match, TRBD1 (7 bases). The CDR3 is 15 amino acids. V was shortened by 10 bases and J by 7 bases, with 23 bases between the two germline ends. Germline V lookup: CDR1 SNHLY, CDR2 FYNNEI. CDR3: CATSLRPAGGNEQFF. The CDR3 DNA reads TGTGCCACCTCGCTAAGGCCAGCAGGGGGGAATGAGCAGTTCTTC.

The chain couples TRBV28 to TRBJ2-6, with unresolved D. The V end was cut by 6 bases, the J end by 0 bases, with 9 bases between. The CDR3 has 15 residues. The germline CDR1 and CDR2 sequences are MDHEN and SYDVKM. CDR3 residues: CASRPRSSGANVLTF. CDR3 bases: TGTGCCAGCAGACCCAGGTCCTCTGGGGCCAACGTCCTGACTTTC.

This rearrangement joins TRBV7-2 to TRBJ2-7; 10 bases fit TRBD2. V gave up 5 bases and J gave up 7 bases; unmatched junction bases: 5. CDR1 and CDR2 (germline): SGHTA, FQGNSA. CDR3 length: 13 amino acids. The CDR3 reads CASSPSGRGEQYF. CDR3 bases: TGTGCCAGCAGCCCGAGCGGGAGGGGGGAGCAGTACTTC.

The rearrangement uses TRBV2 and TRBJ2-3; D uncertain. Per the germline V gene, CDR1 is SNHLY and CDR2 is FYNNEI. The ends were cut back, 8 bases at V and 4 bases at J, with 10 bases in the middle. This CDR3 region has 12 residues. The CDR3 nucleotides are TGTGCCAGCGGCAAGTTGGCAGATACGCAGTATTTT. The encoded protein is CASGKLADTQYF.

This chain connects TRBV29-1 to TRBJ2-5, with a weak D call TRBD1 (5 bases). The ends were cut back, 7 bases at V and 5 bases at J, with 11 bases in the middle. The CDR3 totals 11 residues. The V gene's germline CDR1 is SQVTM and CDR2 ANQGSEA. CDR3 nucleotide sequence: TGCAGCGCCAGGGTAGGGGAGACCCAGTACTTC. Translation gives CSARVGETQYF. The entire variable domain, with the rest obtained from reference TRBV29-1 and TRBJ2-5, is as follows: SAVISQKPSRDICQRGTSLTIQCQVDSQVTMMFWYRQQPGQSLTLIATANQGSEATYESGFVIDKFPISRPNLTFSTLTVSNMSPEDSSIYLCSARVGETQYFGPGTRLLVL.

J is TRBJ1-3 and V is TRBV9; no reliable D call. There are 11 residues in the CDR3. Germline CDR1 is SGDLS and CDR2 is YYNGEE. Between the trimmed V and J ends, which lost 4 bases and 8 bases, there was a span of 7 bases. DNA of the CDR3: TGTGCCAGCAGCCTCGGGGACACCATATATTTT. It yields the protein CASSLGDTIYF.